Below are 9 T cell receptor beta chains sequenced from a single sample in a study of shared clonotypes between healthy human individuals. Data came from immunoSEQ multiplex PCR; TCRdb stores just in-frame clones and leaves some out. In the table there are fewer than 850,000 clones, approximately 97% of which are singletons. CD45RO negativity and positive selection for CCR7 defined naive CD8 cells, a population that excluded terminally differentiated effector memory CD45RA+ cells. The sample comprised naive CD8+ T cells sorted from blood. The receptor set was obtained from a man younger than 45 in good health.

The V call is TRBV25-1, the J call TRBJ1-2; no reliable D call. The CDR3 contains 14 residues. V lost 1 base and J lost 2, with 8 bases in between. Per germline, CDR1 MGHDK and CDR2 SYGVNS. The CDR3 nucleotides read TGTGCCAGCAGTGAATCGACGGCAAACTATGGCTACACCTTC. Translation: CASSESTANYGYTF.

About this clone: Distinct nucleotide sequences in the sample also encode this CDR3. The V call is TRBV27, the J call TRBJ2-7; 8 bases are a match to TRBD1. The V and J ends lost 3 bases and 4 bases, in that order; junction bases with no gene match: 2. Germline V gives CDR1 MNHEY, CDR2 SMNVEV (reference sequence). The CDR3 is 13 amino acids. The CDR3 sequence is CASSFGQGYEQYF. CDR3 nucleotide sequence: TGTGCCAGCAGTTTCGGACAGGGTTACGAGCAGTACTTC.

The chain recombines TRBV11-2 with TRBJ2-7, with 8 bases fitting TRBD1. V dropped 5 bases and J dropped 3; count of bases not matched to a gene: 6. Germline loops: CDR1 SGHAT, CDR2 FQNNGV. The CDR3 length is 14 residues. CDR3 protein: CASSKIRGHYEQYF. The CDR3 region has the DNA TGTGCCAGCAGCAAGATCAGGGGGCACTACGAGCAGTACTTC.

The chain recombines TRBV14 with TRBJ1-1; D is possibly TRBD1 (5 bases). The ends were cut back, 4 bases at V and 5 bases at J, with 14 bases in the middle. The CDR3 runs to 14 residues. Germline values: CDR1 SGHDN, CDR2 FVKESK. DNA of the CDR3: TGTGCCAGCAGCCTTGGGACGGCAGGGACTGAAGCTTTCTTT. The encoded protein is CASSLGTAGTEAFF.

In the case of this clone: A read error may produce the germline difference seen at one junction end. The chain couples TRBV7-2 to TRBJ2-3, with 7 nucleotides matching TRBD2. This CDR3 contains 15 residues. Germline-derived CDR1 and CDR2 are SGHTA and FQGNSA. CDR3 residues: CANSLRGGTTDTQYF. CDR3 DNA: TGTGCCAACAGCTTGAGGGGAGGGACGACAGATACGCAGTATTTT.

V is TRBV7-8 and J is TRBJ2-1; TRBD2 matches 7 bases. The CDR3 extends over 17 amino acids. CDR1 and CDR2 (germline): SGHVS, FQNEAQ. V dropped 3 bases and J dropped 1; count of bases not matched to a gene: 9. DNA for the CDR3: TGTGCCAGCAGCTTTAACAGCGGGACGACTTCCTACAATGAGCAGTTCTTC. Translating gives CASSFNSGTTSYNEQFF.

The V and J genes are TRBV5-6 and TRBJ2-1; D is undetermined. In germline, CDR1 is SGHDT, CDR2 YYEEEE. The germline V and J ends were trimmed by 4 bases and 8 bases, with 7 bases remaining between them. The CDR3 has 11 residues. CDR3 sequence (DNA): TGTGCCAGCAGCGCTTTAGATGAGCAGTTCTTC. This translates into CASSALDEQFF.

This clone was seen only once. CDR3 sequence (DNA): TGTGCCAGCAGATCCACCAGGGACACCGGGGAGCTGTTTTTT. Its translation is CASRSTRDTGELFF. The gene calls are TRBV7-9 and TRBJ2-2; D perhaps matches TRBD1 (5 bases). Germline values: CDR1 SEHNR, CDR2 FQNEAQ (reference sequence). Trimming stripped 6 bases from V and 3 bases from J, with 11 bases between. This CDR3 comprises 14 residues. The whole variable domain, filled in from reference TRBV7-9 and TRBJ2-2, reads DTGVSQNPRHKITKRGQNVTFRCDPISEHNRLYWYRQTLGQGPEFLTYFQNEAQLEKSRLLSDRFSAERPKGSFSTLEIQRTEQGDSAMYLCASRSTRDTGELFFGEGSRLTVL.

Notes on this clone: Other DNA sequences in the sample encode the same CDR3. This sequence joins TRBV7-9 and TRBJ1-1, with D possibly TRBD1 on 6 matching bases. The CDR3 is 12 residues long. Germline V gives CDR1 SEHNR, CDR2 FQNEAQ (reference sequence). Between the trimmed V and J ends, which lost 5 bases and 6 bases, there was a span of 10 bases. The CDR3 nucleotides are TGTGCCAGCAGCCTAGGGGGGGCTGAAGCTTTCTTT. Translation gives CASSLGGAEAFF.